This paragraph covers one T cell receptor (beta chain) sequence. Its antigen is unidentified. The germline V gene has CDR1 MNHNY and CDR2 SVGAGI (reference sequence). Germline trimming cut 0 bases from V and 5 bases from J; bases unmatched to any gene: 8. The CDR3 consists of 16 residues. This record belongs to a study of cytomegalovirus exposure and HLA in healthy donors. Findings of the study overall: TCR beta V segments were, for the most part, productive about 87% or about 30% of the time in an earlier analysis.

PCR involved 60 Vbeta and 13 Jbeta primers. Assay used: immunoSEQ multiplex PCR; TCRdb lists only in-frame clones, some missing. The profile shows around 140,000 clones, around 85% of them singletons. Material: PBMCs. The receptor's source is a woman aged 25-40 years in good health and CMV-seronegative. The chain links TRBV6-6 to TRBJ2-5, with 8 nucleotides matching TRBD2. As DNA, the CDR3 is TGTGCCAGCAGTTACTCCACCGGGGGGGCCGGTGAGACCCAGTACTTC. Its translation is CASSYSTGGAGETQYF.